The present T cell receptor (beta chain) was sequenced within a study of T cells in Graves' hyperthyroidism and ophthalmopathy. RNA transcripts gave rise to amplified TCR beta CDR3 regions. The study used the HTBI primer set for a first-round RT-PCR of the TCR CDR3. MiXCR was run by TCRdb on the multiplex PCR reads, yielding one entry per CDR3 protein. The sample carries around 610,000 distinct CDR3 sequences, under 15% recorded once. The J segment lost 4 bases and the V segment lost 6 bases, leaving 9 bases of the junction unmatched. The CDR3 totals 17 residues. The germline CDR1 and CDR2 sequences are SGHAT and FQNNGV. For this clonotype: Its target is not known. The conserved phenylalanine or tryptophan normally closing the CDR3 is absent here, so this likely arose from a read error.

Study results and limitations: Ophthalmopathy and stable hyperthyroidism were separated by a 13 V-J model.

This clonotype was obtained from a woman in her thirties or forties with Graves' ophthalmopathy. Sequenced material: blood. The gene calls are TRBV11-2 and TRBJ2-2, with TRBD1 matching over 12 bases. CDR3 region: CASRPGTGGRGTGELFL. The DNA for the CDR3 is TGTGCCAGCAGGCCCGGGACAGGGGGCAGGGGCACCGGGGAGCTGTTTCTT.